These 19 T cell receptor beta chains came from one sample sequenced in a study of shared clonotypes between healthy human individuals. Repertoires were generated with immunoSEQ multiplex PCR, while TCRdb's copy carries only in-frame clones and drops some. This table holds a few million clones, over 90% found once. The sequenced sample was naive CD4+ T cells from PBMCs. The subset was: CD45RA+ positively selected. All receptors derive from a young man in good health. Some clones in this sample may be carry-over from other donors' samples.

The chain couples TRBV27 to TRBJ2-7, with TRBD1 matching over 7 bases. This CDR3 spans 15 amino acids. CDR1 and CDR2 (germline): MNHEY, SMNVEV (reference sequence). J gave up 0 bases and V 4 bases, and 6 bases lay outside the gene matches. This CDR3 is CASSYTGVSSYEQYF. The CDR3 bases are TGTGCCAGCAGTTACACAGGGGTAAGCTCCTACGAGCAGTACTTC.

This clone has just one count. J is TRBJ2-2 and V is TRBV28; no firm D call. Trimming pared 4 bases from V and 2 bases from J, leaving 14 bases between. This CDR3 is built from 16 residues. CDR1 is MDHEN, CDR2 SYDVKM, per germline. CDR3 DNA sequence: TGTGCCAGCAGTTCCCCGGCAGTACCAAACACCGGGGAGCTGTTTTTT. Its protein product is CASSSPAVPNTGELFF.

The gene calls are TRBV27 and TRBJ1-2; 8 positions match TRBD1. This CDR3 has 15 amino acids. The germline gives CDR1 MNHEY, CDR2 SMNVEV (reference sequence). J gave up 7 bases and V 2 bases, and 9 bases lay outside the gene matches. The CDR3 DNA reads as TGTGCCAGCAGTTTAACGCCGCAGGGGGCAGGTGGCTACACCTTC. This sequence encodes CASSLTPQGAGGYTF.

This clone came up a few times. Distinct nucleotide sequences in the sample also encode this CDR3. V is TRBV7-9 and J is TRBJ1-3, with 9 bases lining up with TRBD1. Germline CDR1 and CDR2: SEHNR and FQNEAQ (reference sequence). The length of the CDR3 is 15 residues. J lost 0 bases, V lost 5 bases, and 2 bases had no gene match. CDR3 region: CASSLTGGSGNTIYF. CDR3 in DNA: TGTGCCAGCAGCCTGACAGGGGGCTCTGGAAACACCATATATTTT.

The CDR3 reads CSGGSQTQYF. CDR3 nucleotides: TGCAGTGGGGGGAGCCAGACCCAGTACTTC. This sequence joins TRBV29-1 and TRBJ2-5; perhaps TRBD2 as D (6 bases). CDR3 length: 10 amino acids. Germline CDR1 SQVTM, CDR2 ANQGSEA.

V gene TRBV10-1 combines with J gene TRBJ2-2, with 10 bases matching TRBD2. The CDR3 consists of 20 residues. Germline CDR1 is WNHNN and CDR2 is SYGVQD (reference sequence). Trimming at V came to 7 bases and at J to 0 bases, leaving 17 bases not matched to a gene. The CDR3 DNA reads TGCGCCAGCACCACCTCCTCGGCTAGCGGGAGAGACCCGAACACCGGGGAGCTGTTTTTT. Its protein product is CASTTSSASGRDPNTGELFF.

V is TRBV28 and J is TRBJ2-2; no firm D call. CDR1 and CDR2 from the germline V gene are MDHEN and SYDVKM. The CDR3 runs 13 residues. The V end was cut by 6 bases, the J end by 1 base, with 6 bases between. The DNA of the CDR3 is TGTGCCAGCAGGAGAAAGAACACCGGGGAGCTGTTTTTT. Translating gives CASRRKNTGELFF.

This rearrangement joins TRBV25-1 to TRBJ2-2; tentatively, D is TRBD1 (5 bases). Germline values: CDR1 MGHDK, CDR2 SYGVNS. V gave up 2 bases and J gave up 0 bases, with 7 bases separating them. This CDR3 region has 15 residues. The CDR3 loop reads CASSEGAANTGELFF. The DNA of the CDR3 is TGTGCCAGCAGTGAAGGGGCTGCGAACACCGGGGAGCTGTTTTTT.

In its sample, this clone was seen once. The gene calls are TRBV18 and TRBJ1-3; 7 nucleotides line up with TRBD1. After removal of 4 bases from V and 2 bases from J, the junction contained 5 bases not matched to a gene. The CDR3 sequence is 15 residues long. Germline CDR1 KGHSH, CDR2 LQKENI. DNA for the CDR3: TGTGCCAGCTCACAACCGGGACAGACTGGAAACACCATATATTTT. Translation gives CASSQPGQTGNTIYF.

This clone was detected only a few times. This chain links TRBV5-1 with TRBJ1-2; D gene ambiguous. Germline V lookup: CDR1 SGHRS, CDR2 YFSETQ. There are 13 residues in the CDR3. Trimming stripped 0 bases from V and 10 bases from J, with 13 bases between. This chain's CDR3 is CASSLVLGPDYTF. The CDR3 nucleotides read TGCGCCAGCAGCTTGGTTTTAGGGCCCGACTACACCTTC.

About this clone: The sample has other DNA sequences that encode this CDR3 too. The genes are TRBV27 and TRBJ1-5; D ambiguous. Trimming took off 3 bases at V and 4 bases at J, with 7 bases between the two ends. There are 13 residues in the CDR3. From germline, CDR1 is MNHEY and CDR2 SMNVEV (reference sequence). CDR3 amino acids: CASSFNGNQPQHF. In DNA, the CDR3 is TGTGCCAGCAGTTTTAACGGTAATCAGCCCCAGCATTTT.

This chain uses TRBV29-1 with TRBJ2-7, with D tentatively TRBD1 (5 bases). This CDR3 has 13 residues. Germline assignment: CDR1 SQVTM and CDR2 ANQGSEA. With 2 bases removed from V and 3 bases from J, the gap between germline ends came to 11 bases. The CDR3 coding sequence is TGCAGCGTTGAACAGGGAATAAACTACGAGCAGTACTTC. Translating it yields CSVEQGINYEQYF.

The chain carries TRBV28 and TRBJ2-1; D gene ambiguous. There are 14 residues in the CDR3. Per germline, CDR1 MDHEN and CDR2 SYDVKM. With 6 bases removed from V and 3 bases from J, the gap between germline ends came to 12 bases. CDR3 region: CASSPDGYYNEQFF. CDR3 bases: TGTGCCAGCAGCCCCGACGGGTACTACAATGAGCAGTTCTTC.

The chain links TRBV9 to TRBJ1-5; 9 bases line up with TRBD1. Germline V lookup: CDR1 SGDLS, CDR2 YYNGEE. This CDR3 has 15 residues. V gave up 2 bases and J gave up 6 bases; unmatched junction bases: 6. The CDR3: CASSVGTGQGQPQHF. The CDR3 nucleotides read TGTGCCAGCAGCGTTGGGACAGGGCAGGGTCAGCCCCAGCATTTT.

The CDR3 reads CASTTTGHYGYTF. CDR3 nucleotides: TGTGCCAGCACCACGACAGGGCACTATGGCTACACCTTC. The chain couples TRBV7-9 to TRBJ1-2, with TRBD1 matching 7 bases. The CDR3 has 13 residues. The germline V gene encodes CDR1 SEHNR and CDR2 FQNEAQ (reference sequence). Losses at the gene ends were 7 bases for V and 3 bases for J; bases not matched to a gene: 5.

The V gene is TRBV7-9, the J gene TRBJ2-1; D assignment may be TRBD1 or TRBD2 (6 bases each). The CDR3 has 16 amino acids. Germline V lookup: CDR1 SEHNR, CDR2 FQNEAQ (reference sequence). With 5 bases removed from V and 5 bases from J, the gap between germline ends came to 19 bases. The CDR3 DNA sequence: TGTGCCAGCAGCCCCGGGGGCTTGTGGGTAAACAATGAGCAGTTCTTC. It specifies CASSPGGLWVNNEQFF.

The chain combines TRBV5-1 with TRBJ2-7, with 13 bases matching TRBD2. The germline CDR1 and CDR2 sequences are SGHRS and YFSETQ. Trimming cost V 4 bases and J 5 bases; bases outside gene matches: 9. The CDR3 covers 16 residues. The CDR3 is CASSQFGLAGVDEQYF. CDR3 nucleotide sequence: TGCGCCAGCAGCCAATTCGGACTAGCGGGAGTCGACGAGCAGTACTTC.

The rearrangement links TRBV13 to TRBJ1-2; D not resolved. Trimming took 0 bases from V and 5 from J, leaving 10 bases between them. The CDR3 extends over 14 amino acids. Germline assignment: CDR1 PRHDT and CDR2 FYEKMQ (reference sequence). CDR3 nucleotides: TGTGCCAGCAGCTTAGGCCGGGAATCTTATGGCTACACCTTC. This translates into CASSLGRESYGYTF.

V gene TRBV7-2 combines with J gene TRBJ2-7, with 7 bases aligning to TRBD1. The CDR3 totals 15 residues. Germline assignment: CDR1 SGHTA and CDR2 FQGNSA. V trimming: 5 bases; J trimming: 6 bases; junction bases outside the gene matches: 13. The CDR3 DNA reads as TGTGCCAGCAGCCCTAGACAGGGTATCTCTATCGAGCAGTACTTC. Translated: CASSPRQGISIEQYF. Full variable domain (missing parts from reference TRBV7-2 and TRBJ2-7): GAGVSQSPSNKVTEKGKDVELRCDPISGHTALYWYRQSLGQGLEFLIYFQGNSAPDKSGLPSDRFSAERTGGSVSTLTIQRTQQEDSAVYLCASSPRQGISIEQYFGPGTRLTVT.